This entry lists 4 T cell receptor beta chains sequenced from one sample in a study of control samples from healthy donors and cancer patients. Profiling relied on immunoSEQ multiplex PCR, and the TCRdb table lists in-frame clones only, not all of them. The table shows around 130,000 clones, with under 90% occurring only once. The sample was PBMCs. The receptors stem from a man aged 50-60 years with head and neck cancer.

This rearrangement joins TRBV9 to TRBJ2-6, with 10 bases aligning to TRBD1. CDR3 size: 18 residues. Germline V CDR1 and CDR2: SGDLS, YYNGEE. V trimming: 4 bases; J trimming: 4 bases; junction bases outside the gene matches: 11. CDR3 in amino acids: CASSPRDRGNSGANVLTF. The CDR3 DNA sequence: TGTGCCAGCAGCCCTCGGGACAGGGGAAATTCAGGGGCCAACGTCCTGACTTTC.

V usage is TRBV27 and J usage is TRBJ2-1, with 8 bases fitting TRBD2. The CDR3 has 15 amino acids. The V segment lost 6 bases and the J segment 4 bases; nucleotides outside the gene matches: 8. Germline values: CDR1 MNHEY, CDR2 SMNVEV (reference sequence). CDR3 coding DNA: TGTGCCAGCAGCCCCCCTCCGGGAGGGTACAATGAGCAGTTCTTC. Its translation is CASSPPPGGYNEQFF.

This clone showed up just once. This rearrangement joins TRBV9 to TRBJ2-1; D could derive from TRBD1 or TRBD2 (6 bases each). This CDR3 has 15 residues. CDR1 and CDR2 from the germline V gene are SGDLS and YYNGEE. V was clipped by 0 bases and J by 6 bases, with 13 bases between them. The CDR3, as DNA: TGTGCCAGCAGCGTAGCGGGGGCTCCCGGCAATGAGCAGTTCTTC. Residues: CASSVAGAPGNEQFF. Filled out from reference TRBV9 and TRBJ2-1, the complete variable domain reads DSGVTQTPKHLITATGQRVTLRCSPRSGDLSVYWYQQSLDQGLQFLIQYYNGEERAKGNILERFSAQQFPDLHSELNLSSLELGDSALYFCASSVAGAPGNEQFFGPGTRLTVL.

This chain uses TRBV5-1 with TRBJ1-1, with 11 bases aligning to TRBD1. The length of the CDR3 is 15 residues. Germline-derived CDR1 and CDR2 are SGHRS and YFSETQ. Losses at the gene ends were 3 bases for V and 4 bases for J; bases not matched to a gene: 5. Here the CDR3 reads CASSSWDRGGTEAFF. CDR3 nucleotide sequence: TGCGCCAGCAGCTCCTGGGACAGGGGGGGCACTGAAGCTTTCTTT.